Listed here is a single T cell receptor beta chain. Its target is unknown. A read error may produce the germline difference seen at one junction end. These data originate in a study of neurological immune-mediated disorders. Study observations and caveats: Levels of TCR clonal expansion peaked in HTLV-1-associated myelopathy and reached their lowest in multiple sclerosis, under those of healthy controls. Private repertoires in all groups were suggested by the finding that expanded clones across subjects shared no CDR3 amino acid sequences.

Sequencing of 15-18 subjects in each run yielded over 160 million TCR-beta sequences. TCRdb re-called the 5' RACE reads through MiXCR, storing one row per CDR3 protein. Among 75,000 to 90,000 distinct CDR3 sequences, about a tenth were seen once, and the ten largest hold about 1.8%. Germline CDR1 reads SEHNR; CDR2 reads FQNEAQ (reference sequence). This CDR3 is 15 amino acids long. The specimen was PBMCs. V usage is TRBV7-9 and J usage is TRBJ1-2, with 7 bases aligning to TRBD1. The receptor was isolated from a man aged 35 to 55 in good health. CDR3 sequence reads: CSSTGRSGGNYGYTF. CDR3 coding DNA: TGTTCCAGCACCGGTAGGTCAGGGGGTAACTATGGCTACACCTTC.